The present T cell receptor beta chain was sequenced within a study of CD8 T cells in ankylosing spondylitis. General study findings and limits: CD8+ disease-linked clones were present at relatively low frequencies in blood. Seemingly characteristic of ankylosing spondylitis blood was a TCR beta motif consisting of eight highly homologous variants. As reported, disease-linked clones showed significant enrichment in matched ankylosing spondylitis synovial fluid.

Each TCR beta library was made by quantitative 5'-RACE that incorporated molecular barcodes. TCRdb re-called the 5' RACE reads with MiXCR, one entry per CDR3 protein. The table has approximately 300,000 distinct CDR3 sequences, approximately 8.2% seen once. The V segment lost 4 bases and the J segment 1 base; nucleotides outside the gene matches: 12. This CDR3 has 19 amino acids. The germline V gene has CDR1 LGHDT and CDR2 YNNKEL (reference sequence). This clonotype was detected only a few times. Its antigen is still unknown. The receptor was derived from a male donor with ankylosing spondylitis. The chain couples TRBV3-1 to TRBJ1-4; 10 nucleotides line up with TRBD1. The specimen sequenced was blood, either unsorted or a sorted T cell fraction (not recorded which). Here the CDR3 reads CASSLGTGVRRGTNEKLFF. In DNA, the CDR3 is TGTGCCAGCAGCCTCGGGACAGGGGTTCGGAGGGGAACTAATGAAAAACTGTTTTTT.